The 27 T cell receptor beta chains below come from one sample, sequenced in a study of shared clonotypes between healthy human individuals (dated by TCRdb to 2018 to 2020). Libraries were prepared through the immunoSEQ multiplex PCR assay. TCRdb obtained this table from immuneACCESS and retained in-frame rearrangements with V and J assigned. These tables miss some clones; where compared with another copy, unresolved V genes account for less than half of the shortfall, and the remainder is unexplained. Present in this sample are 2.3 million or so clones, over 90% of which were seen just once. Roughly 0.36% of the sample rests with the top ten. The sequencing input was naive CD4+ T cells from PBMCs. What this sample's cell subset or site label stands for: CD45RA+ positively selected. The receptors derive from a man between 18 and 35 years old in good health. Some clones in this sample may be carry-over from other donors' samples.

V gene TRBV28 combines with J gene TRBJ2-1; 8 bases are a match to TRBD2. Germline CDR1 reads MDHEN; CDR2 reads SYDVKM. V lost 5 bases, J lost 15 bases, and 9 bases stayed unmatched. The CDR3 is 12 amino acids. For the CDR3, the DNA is TGTGCCAGCAGTCCTCCGGGACTAGATTCGTTCTTC. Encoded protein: CASSPPGLDSFF.

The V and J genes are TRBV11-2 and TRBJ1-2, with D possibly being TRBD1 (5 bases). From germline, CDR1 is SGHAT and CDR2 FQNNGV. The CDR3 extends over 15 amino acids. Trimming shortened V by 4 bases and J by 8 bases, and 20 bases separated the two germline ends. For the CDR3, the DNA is TGTGCCAGCAGCTCCCCATCTAGGCCAGGGCAGGGCTACACCTTC. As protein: CASSSPSRPGQGYTF.

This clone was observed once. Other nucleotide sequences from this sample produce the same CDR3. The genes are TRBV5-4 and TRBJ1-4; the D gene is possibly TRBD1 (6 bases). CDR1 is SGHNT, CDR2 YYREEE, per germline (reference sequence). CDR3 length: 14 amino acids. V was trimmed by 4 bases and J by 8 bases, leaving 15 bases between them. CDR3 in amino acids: CASSLGGAREKLFF. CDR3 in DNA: TGTGCCAGCAGCCTGGGGGGGGCGCGGGAAAAACTGTTTTTT.

In DNA form, the CDR3 reads TGTGCCAGCATCTCAAACTATGGCTACACCTTC. It encodes CASISNYGYTF. The chain carries TRBV6-1 and TRBJ1-2; no reliable D call. Germline V CDR1 and CDR2: MNHNS, SASEGT. CDR3 length: 11 residues. Trimming removed 7 bases from V and 2 bases from J, with 5 bases in between.

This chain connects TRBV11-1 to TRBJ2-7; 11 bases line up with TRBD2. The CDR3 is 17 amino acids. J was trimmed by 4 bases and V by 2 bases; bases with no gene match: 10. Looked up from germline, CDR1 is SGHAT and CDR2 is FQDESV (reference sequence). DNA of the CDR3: TGTGCCAGCAGCTTAAGGAGGCCGGCTAGCGGGAGGTACGAGCAGTACTTC. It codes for CASSLRRPASGRYEQYF.

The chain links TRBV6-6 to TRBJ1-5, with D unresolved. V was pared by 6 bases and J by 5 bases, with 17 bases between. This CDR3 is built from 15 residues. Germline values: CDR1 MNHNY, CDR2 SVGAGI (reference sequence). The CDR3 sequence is CASRPDGSSDQPQHF. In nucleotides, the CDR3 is TGTGCCAGCAGGCCCGACGGATCCTCTGATCAGCCCCAGCATTTT.

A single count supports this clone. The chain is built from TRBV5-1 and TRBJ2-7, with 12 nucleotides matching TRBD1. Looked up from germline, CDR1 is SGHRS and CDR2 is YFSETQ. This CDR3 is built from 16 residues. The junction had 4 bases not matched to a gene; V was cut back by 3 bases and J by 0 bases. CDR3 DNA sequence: TGCGCCAGCAGCTGGGGACAGGGGGCCACCTCCTACGAGCAGTACTTC. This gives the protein CASSWGQGATSYEQYF.

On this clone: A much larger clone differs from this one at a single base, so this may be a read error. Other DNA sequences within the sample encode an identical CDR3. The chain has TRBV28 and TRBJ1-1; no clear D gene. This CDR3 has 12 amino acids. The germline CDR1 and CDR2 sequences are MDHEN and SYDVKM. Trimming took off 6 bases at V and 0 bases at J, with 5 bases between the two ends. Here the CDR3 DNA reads TGTGCCAGCAGGTTACTGAACACTGAAGCTTTCTTT. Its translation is CASRLLNTEAFF.

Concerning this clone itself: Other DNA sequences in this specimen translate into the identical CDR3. DNA for the CDR3: TGTGCCAGCAGTGATCGGGGAGGGACAGATACGCAGTATTTT. Translation gives CASSDRGGTDTQYF. V gene TRBV2 combines with J gene TRBJ2-3, with 7 bases lining up with TRBD2. Germline V gene sequence: CDR1 SNHLY, CDR2 FYNNEI. This CDR3 comprises 14 residues. Trimming took 3 bases from V and 3 from J; bases not matched to a gene: 3.

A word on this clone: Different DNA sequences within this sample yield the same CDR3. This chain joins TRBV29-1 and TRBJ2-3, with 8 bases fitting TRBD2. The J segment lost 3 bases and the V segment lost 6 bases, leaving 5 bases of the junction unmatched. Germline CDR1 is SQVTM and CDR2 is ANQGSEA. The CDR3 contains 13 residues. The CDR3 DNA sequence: TGCAGCGTCGCCAGCGGGAGAACAGATACGCAGTATTTT. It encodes CSVASGRTDTQYF.

This CDR3 is CASRLPGDEQFF. The CDR3 DNA reads as TGTGCCAGCAGACTCCCCGGGGACGAGCAGTTCTTC. This chain joins TRBV2 and TRBJ2-1; D possibly uses TRBD1 or TRBD2 (5 bases each). Trimming removed 6 bases at V and 10 bases at J, with 13 bases between. The CDR3 is made up of 12 amino acids. Germline lookup yields CDR1 SNHLY and CDR2 FYNNEI. Combining the CDR3 with reference TRBV2 and TRBJ2-1 gives the whole variable domain EPEVTQTPSHQVTQMGQEVILRCVPISNHLYFYWYRQILGQKVEFLVSFYNNEISEKSEIFDDQFSVERPDGSNFTLKIRSTKLEDSAMYFCASRLPGDEQFFGPGTRLTVL.

CDR3 loop: CASTPRDTLVEQFF. CDR3 bases: TGTGCCAGCACGCCCCGGGATACCCTCGTAGAGCAGTTCTTC. This chain joins TRBV28 and TRBJ2-1; D possibly corresponds to TRBD2 (5 bases). This CDR3 spans 14 amino acids. Germline CDR1 is MDHEN and CDR2 is SYDVKM. Trimming cost V 7 bases and J 10 bases, with 20 bases left between them.

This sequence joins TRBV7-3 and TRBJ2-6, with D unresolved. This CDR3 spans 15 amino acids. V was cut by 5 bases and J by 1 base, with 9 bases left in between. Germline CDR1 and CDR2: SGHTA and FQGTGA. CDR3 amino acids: CASSSPGSGANVLTF. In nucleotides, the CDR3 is TGTGCCAGCAGCAGCCCGGGTTCTGGGGCCAACGTCCTGACTTTC.

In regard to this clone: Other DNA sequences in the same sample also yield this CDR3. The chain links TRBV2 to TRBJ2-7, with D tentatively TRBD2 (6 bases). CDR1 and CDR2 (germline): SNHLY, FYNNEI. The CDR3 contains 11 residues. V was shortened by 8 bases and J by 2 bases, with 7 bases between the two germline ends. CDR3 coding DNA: TGTGCCAGCGGCGGGGCCTACGAGCAGTACTTC. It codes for CASGGAYEQYF. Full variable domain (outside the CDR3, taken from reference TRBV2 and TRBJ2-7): EPEVTQTPSHQVTQMGQEVILRCVPISNHLYFYWYRQILGQKVEFLVSFYNNEISEKSEIFDDQFSVERPDGSNFTLKIRSTKLEDSAMYFCASGGAYEQYFGPGTRLTVT.

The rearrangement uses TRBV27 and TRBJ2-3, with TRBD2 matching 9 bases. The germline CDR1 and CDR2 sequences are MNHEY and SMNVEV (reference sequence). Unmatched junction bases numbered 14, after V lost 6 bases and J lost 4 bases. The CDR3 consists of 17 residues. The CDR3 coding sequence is TGTGCCAGCAGGGTTAGCGGGAGAAGCGGAGTGGCAGATACGCAGTATTTT. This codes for CASRVSGRSGVADTQYF.

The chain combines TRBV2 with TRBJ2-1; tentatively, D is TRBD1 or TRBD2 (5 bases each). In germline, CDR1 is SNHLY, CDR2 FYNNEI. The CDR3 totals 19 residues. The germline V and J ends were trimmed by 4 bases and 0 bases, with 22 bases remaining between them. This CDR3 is CASSGGWGLAESSYNEQFF. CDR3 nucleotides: TGTGCCAGCAGTGGGGGGTGGGGTTTAGCAGAAAGCTCCTACAATGAGCAGTTCTTC.

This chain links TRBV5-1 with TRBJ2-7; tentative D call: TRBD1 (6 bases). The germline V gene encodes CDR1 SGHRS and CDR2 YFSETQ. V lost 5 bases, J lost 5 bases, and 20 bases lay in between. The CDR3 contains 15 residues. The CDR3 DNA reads TGCGCCAGCAGTGGAACTGGGACATCCATCGACGAGCAGTACTTC. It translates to CASSGTGTSIDEQYF.

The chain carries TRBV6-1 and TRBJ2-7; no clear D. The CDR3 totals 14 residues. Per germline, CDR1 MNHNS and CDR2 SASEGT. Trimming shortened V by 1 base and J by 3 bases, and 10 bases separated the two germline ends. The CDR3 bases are TGTGCCAGCAGTGAAGGCCCTTTTTTCTACGAGCAGTACTTC. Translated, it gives CASSEGPFFYEQYF.

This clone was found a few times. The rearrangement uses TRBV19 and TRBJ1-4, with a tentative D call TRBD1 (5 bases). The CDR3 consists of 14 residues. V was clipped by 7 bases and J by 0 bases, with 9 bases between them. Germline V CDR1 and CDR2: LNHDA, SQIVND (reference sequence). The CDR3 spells CASTRGATNEKLFF. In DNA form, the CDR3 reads TGTGCCAGTACTCGGGGGGCAACTAATGAAAAACTGTTTTTT.

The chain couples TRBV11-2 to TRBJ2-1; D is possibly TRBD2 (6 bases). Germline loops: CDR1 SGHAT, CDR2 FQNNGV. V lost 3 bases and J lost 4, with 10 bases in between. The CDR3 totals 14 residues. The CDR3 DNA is TGTGCCAGCAGCTTGCGGGGTTCTTACAATGAGCAGTTCTTC. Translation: CASSLRGSYNEQFF.

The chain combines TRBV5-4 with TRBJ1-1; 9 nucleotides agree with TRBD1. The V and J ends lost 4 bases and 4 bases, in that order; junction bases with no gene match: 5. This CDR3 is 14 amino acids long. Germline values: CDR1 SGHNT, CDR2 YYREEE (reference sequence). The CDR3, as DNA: TGTGCCAGCAGCCGGACAGGGGTGGGCACTGAAGCTTTCTTT. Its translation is CASSRTGVGTEAFF.

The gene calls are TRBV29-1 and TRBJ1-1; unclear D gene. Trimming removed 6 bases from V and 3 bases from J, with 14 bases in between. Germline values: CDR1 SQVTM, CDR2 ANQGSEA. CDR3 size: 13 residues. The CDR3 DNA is TGCAGCGTCCGTCAGGTGGCGTACACTGAAGCTTTCTTT. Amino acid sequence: CSVRQVAYTEAFF.

CDR3 DNA sequence: TGTGCCAGCAGTCCTCTCCTGAGGTTCCTCTCCTACGAGCAGTACTTC. It codes for CASSPLLRFLSYEQYF. The genes are TRBV28 and TRBJ2-7; no clear D. The CDR3 runs to 16 residues. The germline V and J ends were trimmed by 5 bases and 0 bases, with 17 bases remaining between them. The germline V gene encodes CDR1 MDHEN and CDR2 SYDVKM.

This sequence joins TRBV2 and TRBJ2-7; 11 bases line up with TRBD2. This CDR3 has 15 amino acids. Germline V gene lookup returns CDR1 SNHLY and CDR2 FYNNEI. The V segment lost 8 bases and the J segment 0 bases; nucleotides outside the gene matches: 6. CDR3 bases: TGTGCCAGCTCCGGACTAGCGGGCATCTCCTACGAGCAGTACTTC. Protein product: CASSGLAGISYEQYF.

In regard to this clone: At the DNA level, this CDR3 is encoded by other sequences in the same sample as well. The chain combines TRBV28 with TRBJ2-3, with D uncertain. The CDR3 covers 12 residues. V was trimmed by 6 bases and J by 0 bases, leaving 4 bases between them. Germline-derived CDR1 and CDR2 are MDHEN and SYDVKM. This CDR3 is CASRGSTDTQYF. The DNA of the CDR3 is TGTGCCAGCAGGGGCAGCACAGATACGCAGTATTTT.

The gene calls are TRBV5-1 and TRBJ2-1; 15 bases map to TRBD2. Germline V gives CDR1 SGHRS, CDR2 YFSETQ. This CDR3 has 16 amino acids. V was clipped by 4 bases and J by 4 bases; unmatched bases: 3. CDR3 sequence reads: CASSPGTSGRYNEQFF. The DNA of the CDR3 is TGCGCCAGCAGCCCAGGGACTAGCGGGAGGTACAATGAGCAGTTCTTC.

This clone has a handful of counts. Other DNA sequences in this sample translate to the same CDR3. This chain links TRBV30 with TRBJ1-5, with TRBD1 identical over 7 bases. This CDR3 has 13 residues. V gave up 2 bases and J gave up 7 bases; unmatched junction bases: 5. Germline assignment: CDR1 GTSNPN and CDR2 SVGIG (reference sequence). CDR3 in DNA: TGTGCCTGGAGTAGACAGGGAGGGCAGCCCCAGCATTTT. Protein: CAWSRQGGQPQHF.